These T cell receptor beta chains were read from a single sample in a study of regulatory T cells in long-lasting Graves disease. MiXCR, applied by TCRdb to the multiplex PCR reads, yields one record per CDR3 protein. The sample contains around 460,000 distinct CDR3 sequences, 12% to 15% of which appear only once. The data were also submitted as part of a second study, on T cells in Graves' hyperthyroidism and ophthalmopathy.

The specimen was peripheral blood mononuclear cells (PBMCs), collected at new diagnosis, from a patient treated with antithyroid drugs. The receptors were gathered from a woman in her 50s with Graves disease. Each CDR3 is given with its conserved first and last residue. D genes are given only for firm matches. Clone size is shown for a subset of rows, as once, few, many or a class of expanded clone.

d_gene: TRBD1; v_gene: TRBV12-3/TRBV12-4; abundance: few; j_gene: TRBJ1-1; len: 15; CDR3aa: CASSLATGAVTEAFF; CDR3nt: TGTGCCAGCAGTTTAGCAACAGGGGCGGTCACTGAAGCTTTCTTT
d_gene: TRBD2; v_gene: TRBV29-1; abundance: few; j_gene: TRBJ2-7; len: 12; CDR3aa: CSVAGTRNEQYF; CDR3nt: TGCAGCGTGGCCGGGACTAGGAACGAGCAGTACTTC
d_gene: TRBD2; v_gene: TRBV6-1; abundance: once; j_gene: TRBJ2-2; len: 13; CDR3aa: CASTSTGGGELFF; CDR3nt: TGTGCCAGCACAAGCACGGGGGGCGGGGAGCTGTTTTTT
d_gene: .; v_gene: TRBV12-3/TRBV12-4; abundance: many; j_gene: TRBJ2-7; len: 14; CDR3aa: CASSLRAYSYEQYF; CDR3nt: TGTGCCAGCAGTTTAAGGGCCTACTCCTACGAGCAGTACTTC
d_gene: .; v_gene: TRBV9; abundance: .; j_gene: TRBJ1-5; len: 15; CDR3aa: CASSVGGGVSQPQHF; CDR3nt: TGTGCCAGCAGCGTAGGAGGCGGGGTCAGTCAGCCCCAGCATTTT
d_gene: TRBD1; v_gene: TRBV3-1; abundance: many; j_gene: TRBJ2-7; len: 14; CDR3aa: CASSKGQGKDEQYF; CDR3nt: TGTGCCAGCAGCAAGGGACAGGGGAAGGACGAGCAGTACTTC
d_gene: .; v_gene: TRBV10-3; abundance: many; j_gene: TRBJ1-1; len: 13; CDR3aa: CAISDGALTEAFF; CDR3nt: TGTGCCATCAGTGATGGGGCCCTCACTGAAGCTTTCTTT
d_gene: TRBD1; v_gene: TRBV12-5; abundance: many; j_gene: TRBJ1-1; len: 14; CDR3aa: CASGLAGQGTEAFF; CDR3nt: TGTGCTAGTGGTTTGGCGGGACAGGGCACTGAAGCTTTCTTT
d_gene: TRBD1; v_gene: TRBV7-8; abundance: many; j_gene: TRBJ2-3; len: 16; CDR3aa: CASSLAGTESTDTQYF; CDR3nt: TGTGCCAGCAGCCTTGCCGGGACAGAAAGCACAGATACGCAGTATTTT
d_gene: TRBD2; v_gene: TRBV10-2; abundance: few; j_gene: TRBJ2-1; len: 15; CDR3aa: CASSESGTSYNEQFF; CDR3nt: TGCGCCAGCAGTGAGAGCGGGACCTCCTACAATGAGCAGTTCTTC
d_gene: TRBD1; v_gene: TRBV3-1; abundance: many; j_gene: TRBJ2-3; len: 16; CDR3aa: CASSHLTGAATDTQYF; CDR3nt: TGTGCCAGCAGCCACCTGACAGGGGCCGCCACAGATACGCAGTATTTT
d_gene: .; v_gene: TRBV5-5; abundance: many; j_gene: TRBJ1-6; len: 14; CDR3aa: CASSMLGESSPLHF; CDR3nt: TGTGCCAGCAGCATGTTGGGGGAGTCTTCACCCCTCCACTTT
d_gene: .; v_gene: TRBV5-1; abundance: many; j_gene: TRBJ2-7; len: 13; CDR3aa: CASRRGLDYEQYF; CDR3nt: TGCGCCAGCAGAAGGGGACTCGATTACGAGCAGTACTTC
d_gene: TRBD2; v_gene: TRBV25-1; abundance: many; j_gene: TRBJ2-1; len: 17; CDR3aa: CASSGSYGRAPYNEQFF; CDR3nt: TGTGCCAGCAGTGGATCTTACGGGAGGGCTCCCTACAATGAGCAGTTCTTC
d_gene: TRBD1; v_gene: TRBV27; abundance: .; j_gene: TRBJ1-1; len: 14; CDR3aa: CASSPGQGAGEAFF; CDR3nt: TGTGCCAGCAGCCCGGGACAGGGGGCCGGTGAAGCTTTCTTT
d_gene: .; v_gene: TRBV7-6; abundance: few; j_gene: TRBJ2-5; len: 13; CDR3aa: CASSPGVVETQYF; CDR3nt: TGTGCCAGCAGCCCAGGCGTAGTAGAGACCCAGTACTTC